In this sample, the clone carrying this T cell receptor (beta chain) turned up once. This entry is derived from a study of T cell changes during pregnancy in multiple sclerosis. The repertoire was sequenced with immunoSEQ multiplex PCR; TCRdb's copy has only in-frame clones and lacks some. The sample gives some 27,000 clones, around 90% of which show up once; 8% is in the top ten. Sequenced here: CD8+ T cells from peripheral blood mononuclear cells, sampled before pregnancy. The sequence was obtained from a female donor with multiple sclerosis, enrolled in a pregnancy study.

This chain's CDR3 is CASSPWRGEAFF. The DNA for the CDR3 is TGTGCCAGCAGCCCCTGGAGGGGTGAAGCTTTCTTT. This chain links TRBV11-1 with TRBJ1-1, with D maybe TRBD1 (5 bases). Germline lookup yields CDR1 SGHAT and CDR2 FQDESV (reference sequence). V gave up 5 bases and J gave up 7 bases, with 11 bases separating them. CDR3 length: 12 amino acids.